This is a list of T cell receptor beta chains from one sample in a study of CD8+ T cells in alopecia areata. Profiling relied on immunoSEQ multiplex PCR, and the TCRdb table lists in-frame clones only, not all of them. The sample yields 150,000 to 200,000 clones, around 57% seen once. Sequencing was done on a sample of CD4+ T cells sorted from blood. The receptors stem from a human donor in good health. Each CDR3 is given with its conserved first and last residue. The D gene is left open where the match is weak. A clone size is listed for some rows: how often the clone was seen (once, few, many), or a class if it is expanded.

J: TRBJ1-5
V: TRBV18
D: -
size: few
DNA: TGTGCCAGCTCACGAGGGGGGGGGCTACTGCCCCAGCATTTT
CDR3: CASSRGGGLLPQHF

J: TRBJ1-5
V: TRBV30
D: TRBD1
size: -
DNA: TGTGCCTGGAGTGCCTCAGGGGGTTTGAATCAGCCCCAGCATTTT
CDR3: CAWSASGGLNQPQHF

J: TRBJ2-3
V: TRBV27
D: -
size: many
DNA: TGTGCCAGCCGGAAACAGGGCAGCACAGATACGCAGTATTTT
CDR3: CASRKQGSTDTQYF

J: TRBJ2-2
V: TRBV11-2
D: -
size: -
DNA: TGTGCCAGTGGTGGCGGACACGGCGGGGAGCTGTTTTTT
CDR3: CASGGGHGGELFF

J: TRBJ2-2
V: TRBV19
D: -
size: -
DNA: TGTGCCAGTAGTATTAGGGGCGCGAACACCGGGGAGCTGTTTTTT
CDR3: CASSIRGANTGELFF

J: TRBJ1-1
V: TRBV4-2
D: TRBD1
size: -
DNA: TGTGCCAGCAGCCCGAGATGGGACAGGGCCGCTGAAGCTTTCTTT
CDR3: CASSPRWDRAAEAFF

J: TRBJ2-5
V: TRBV29-1
D: TRBD2
size: few
DNA: TGCAGCGTTGGGGCTAGCGGGAGCGCAGAGACCCAGTACTTC
CDR3: CSVGASGSAETQYF

J: TRBJ2-7
V: TRBV29-1
D: -
size: -
DNA: TGCAGCGTTGTCCCAGGGGTTCCTCCCTACGAGCAGTACTTC
CDR3: CSVVPGVPPYEQYF

J: TRBJ2-1
V: TRBV29-1
D: TRBD1
size: -
DNA: TGCAGCGTTGAACCCAGGGGGCCTTACAATGAGCAGTTCTTC
CDR3: CSVEPRGPYNEQFF

J: TRBJ1-2
V: TRBV27
D: -
size: once
DNA: TGTGCCAGCGCTCAGGACACCCTGCTGTTCTATGGCTACACCTTC
CDR3: CASAQDTLLFYGYTF

J: TRBJ2-5
V: TRBV14
D: TRBD2
size: -
DNA: TGTGCCAGCAGCCAAGTGACTCTAGCGGGAGTCGAGGAGACCCAGTACTTC
CDR3: CASSQVTLAGVEETQYF

J: TRBJ1-1
V: TRBV27
D: -
size: -
DNA: TGTGCCAGCAGTTTTACGGGTAACACTGAAGCTTTCTTT
CDR3: CASSFTGNTEAFF

J: TRBJ1-3
V: TRBV7-6
D: -
size: -
DNA: TGTGCCAGCGGGGTGATGGACTCTGGAAACACCATATATTTT
CDR3: CASGVMDSGNTIYF

J: TRBJ2-3
V: TRBV12-5
D: TRBD2
size: -
DNA: TGTGCTAGTGGTTTGATTAGCGGGGGTTACACAGATACGCAGTATTTT
CDR3: CASGLISGGYTDTQYF

J: TRBJ2-7
V: TRBV18
D: TRBD1
size: -
DNA: TGTGCCAGCTCACCAATTAATCCCTCCGGGACAGGGGTTACTTTTACATTC
CDR3: CASSPINPSGTGVTFTF

J: TRBJ2-1
V: TRBV30
D: TRBD2
size: -
DNA: TGTGCCTGGAGTCCTTACGGGACTAGCGGGCAGCAGTTCTTC
CDR3: CAWSPYGTSGQQFF

J: TRBJ2-7
V: TRBV30
D: -
size: -
DNA: TGTGCCTGTAACCCACAGGGATTTGAAGGCTCCTACGAGCAGTACTTC
CDR3: CACNPQGFEGSYEQYF

J: TRBJ1-1
V: TRBV29-1
D: TRBD1
size: -
DNA: TGCAGCGTTGGCACCGGGACAGGGTGGACTGAAGCTTTCTTT
CDR3: CSVGTGTGWTEAFF

J: TRBJ2-2
V: TRBV27
D: -
size: -
DNA: TGTGCCAGCAGAAGGGTCACCGGGGAGCTGTTTTTT
CDR3: CASRRVTGELFF

J: TRBJ2-3
V: TRBV5-1
D: -
size: -
DNA: TGCGCCAGCAGCTCCGGGGCCCTTTGGACGCAGTATTTT
CDR3: CASSSGALWTQYF

J: TRBJ1-5
V: TRBV2
D: -
size: few
DNA: TGTGCCAGCACTTTGGGGGATCAGCCCCAGCATTTT
CDR3: CASTLGDQPQHF

J: TRBJ2-3
V: TRBV19
D: TRBD2
size: -
DNA: TGTGCCAGTAGTGTGGGACTACTTGCGGGAGATACGCAGTATTTT
CDR3: CASSVGLLAGDTQYF

J: TRBJ1-1
V: TRBV2
D: -
size: -
DNA: TGTGCCAGCAGCCAACGGGGGGGGACGACTGAAGCTTTCTTT
CDR3: CASSQRGGTTEAFF

J: TRBJ1-1
V: TRBV30
D: -
size: -
DNA: TGTGCCTCACAGTCCGGGGCGGTAACTGAAGCTTTCTTT
CDR3: CASQSGAVTEAFF